Shown below are 15 T cell receptor beta chains from a single sample sequenced in a study of blood T cell repertoires in COVID-19. The protocol was immunoSEQ multiplex PCR, while the TCRdb copy is restricted to in-frame clones and leaves out a portion. The sample lists around 200,000 clones, 85% occurring once. The material sequenced was peripheral blood. These TCRs come from a woman of 80 years or more with acute or convalescent COVID-19.

The rearrangement uses TRBV27 and TRBJ2-3; 8 positions match TRBD2. The CDR3 runs to 17 residues. CDR1 is MNHEY, CDR2 SMNVEV, per germline (reference sequence). The J segment lost 4 bases and the V segment lost 6 bases, leaving 15 bases of the junction unmatched. CDR3 bases: TGTGCCAGCAGCTTCACCCCGAGCGGGAGAGGTGCAGATACGCAGTATTTT. The encoded protein is CASSFTPSGRGADTQYF.

V gene TRBV18 combines with J gene TRBJ1-1; TRBD1 agrees at 7 bases. Germline trimming cut 5 bases from V and 1 base from J; bases unmatched to any gene: 4. CDR1 KGHSH and CDR2 LQKENI come from the germline V gene. This CDR3 spans 14 amino acids. CDR3 coding DNA: TGTGCCAGCTCAATGGGGACAGCGAACACTGAAGCTTTCTTT. Protein product: CASSMGTANTEAFF. Drawing the rest from reference TRBV18 and TRBJ1-1, the complete variable domain is NAGVMQNPRHLVRRRGQEARLRCSPMKGHSHVYWYRQLPEEGLKFMVYLQKENIIDESGMPKERFSAEFPKEGPSILRIQQVVRGDSAAYFCASSMGTANTEAFFGQGTRLTVV.

The chain combines TRBV7-9 with TRBJ2-2; D perhaps matches TRBD1 (6 bases). The CDR3 consists of 17 residues. Germline values: CDR1 SEHNR, CDR2 FQNEAQ (reference sequence). V lost 1 base and J 6 bases, leaving 18 bases between the germline ends. Written as DNA, the CDR3 is TGTGCCAGCAGCTTAGATTCATGGGGGCAGGACGCCGGGGAGCTGTTTTTT. This gives the protein CASSLDSWGQDAGELFF.

DNA of the CDR3: TGTGCCAGCAGCGTAGTAGCGGGAAACACAGATACGCAGTATTTT. This gives the protein CASSVVAGNTDTQYF. The chain has TRBV9 and TRBJ2-3; 8 bases fit TRBD2. With V trimmed by 0 bases and J by 2 bases, 2 bases remained unmatched. Germline CDR1 SGDLS, CDR2 YYNGEE. The CDR3 loop spans 15 amino acids.

The gene calls are TRBV7-9 and TRBJ1-1; D may be TRBD1 (6 bases). Deletions cut 5 bases from V and 0 bases from J, with 16 bases between. The CDR3 contains 16 residues. Germline lookup yields CDR1 SEHNR and CDR2 FQNEAQ (reference sequence). DNA for the CDR3: TGTGCCAGCAGCGCCTCAATCACAGGGATGAACACTGAAGCTTTCTTT. Translation gives CASSASITGMNTEAFF. The full variable domain, its missing parts supplied by reference TRBV7-9 and TRBJ1-1, is DTGVSQNPRHKITKRGQNVTFRCDPISEHNRLYWYRQTLGQGPEFLTYFQNEAQLEKSRLLSDRFSAERPKGSFSTLEIQRTEQGDSAMYLCASSASITGMNTEAFFGQGTRLTVV.

V usage is TRBV13 and J usage is TRBJ1-2, with a weak D call TRBD1 (5 bases). Germline V gene sequence: CDR1 PRHDT, CDR2 FYEKMQ (reference sequence). Deletions cut 1 base from V and 8 bases from J, with 23 bases between. The CDR3 extends over 17 amino acids. The CDR3 reads CASSLVATGPQVSGYTF. The CDR3, as DNA: TGTGCCAGCAGCTTAGTCGCAACAGGCCCTCAGGTATCCGGCTACACCTTC.

The V gene is TRBV28, the J gene TRBJ1-4, with TRBD1 matching 9 bases. Germline V gene data show CDR1 as MDHEN and CDR2 as SYDVKM. The length of the CDR3 is 14 residues. J gave up 7 bases and V 3 bases, and 3 bases lay outside the gene matches. For the CDR3, the DNA is TGTGCCAGCAGTTTCAGGACAGGGGCTGAAAAACTGTTTTTT. Protein product: CASSFRTGAEKLFF.

This chain links TRBV29-1 with TRBJ2-5; 8 nucleotides agree with TRBD2. This CDR3 spans 16 amino acids. V lost 6 bases and J lost 4; bases outside the gene matches: 16. Looked up from germline, CDR1 is SQVTM and CDR2 is ANQGSEA. The CDR3 bases are TGCAGCGTCCTCGGTACGGTCGGGAGGGGTAGAGAGACCCAGTACTTC. Encoded protein: CSVLGTVGRGRETQYF.

The rearrangement links TRBV10-3 to TRBJ1-2; D perhaps matches TRBD1 (5 bases). The germline CDR1 and CDR2 sequences are ENHRY and SYGVKD. CDR3 length equals 14 residues. The V and J ends lost 10 bases and 8 bases respectively, with 23 bases between them. CDR3 in amino acids: CATTRGAAGQGYTF. The CDR3 nucleotides read TGTGCCACCACACGCGGGGCCGCGGGCCAAGGCTACACCTTC.

CDR3 sequence reads: CASSLFATELFGYTF. The DNA for the CDR3 is TGTGCCAGCAGTCTGTTCGCGACAGAGCTCTTTGGCTACACCTTC. V and J are TRBV2 and TRBJ1-2; D is possibly TRBD1 (5 bases). The CDR3 loop spans 15 amino acids. V lost 5 bases and J 7 bases, leaving 20 bases between the germline ends. From germline, CDR1 is SNHLY and CDR2 FYNNEI.

This clone was found once. The gene calls are TRBV29-1 and TRBJ2-7; tentative D call: TRBD2 (5 bases). CDR1 is SQVTM, CDR2 ANQGSEA, per germline. The CDR3 runs 12 residues. The V end lost 4 bases, the J end lost 5 bases, and 12 bases lay between the germline ends. The CDR3 region is CSVARGVNEQYF. The CDR3 DNA is TGCAGCGTTGCTCGGGGAGTCAACGAGCAGTACTTC.

This chain joins TRBV18 and TRBJ1-2; no clear D gene. CDR1 KGHSH and CDR2 LQKENI come from the germline V gene. Deletions cut 2 bases from V and 4 bases from J, with 14 bases between. This CDR3 region has 15 residues. CDR3 sequence: CASSPTREGSYGYTF. Written as DNA, the CDR3 is TGTGCCAGCTCACCAACCCGGGAAGGGAGCTATGGCTACACCTTC.

This clone has only one observation. V usage is TRBV2 and J usage is TRBJ2-7; 9 positions agree with TRBD1. This CDR3 region has 15 residues. From germline, CDR1 is SNHLY and CDR2 FYNNEI. The junction had 14 bases not matched to a gene; V was cut back by 7 bases and J by 7 bases. CDR3 in amino acids: CASTGKGQGLWEQYF. DNA for the CDR3: TGTGCCAGCACTGGAAAGGGACAGGGTCTTTGGGAGCAGTACTTC.

This clone appeared a few times. The chain employs TRBV21-1 and TRBJ2-1; the D segment call TRBD1 is taken from the table without a DNA check. TRBV21-1 is deemed a pseudogene. The CDR3 consists of 15 residues. CDR3 in amino acids: CASREQGIGGNEQFF. For the CDR3, the DNA is TGTGCCAGCAGGGAACAGGGCATAGGAGGCAATGAGCAGTTCTTC.

This chain links TRBV4-3 with TRBJ2-7; 7 bases align to TRBD2. The V gene's germline CDR1 is LGHNA and CDR2 YSLEER. The CDR3 runs to 18 residues. Unmatched junction bases numbered 11, after V lost 0 bases and J lost 0 bases. In DNA form, the CDR3 reads TGCGCCAGCAGCCAAGAGGTTGCTCGACTAGCCATCTCCTACGAGCAGTACTTC. Amino acids: CASSQEVARLAISYEQYF.